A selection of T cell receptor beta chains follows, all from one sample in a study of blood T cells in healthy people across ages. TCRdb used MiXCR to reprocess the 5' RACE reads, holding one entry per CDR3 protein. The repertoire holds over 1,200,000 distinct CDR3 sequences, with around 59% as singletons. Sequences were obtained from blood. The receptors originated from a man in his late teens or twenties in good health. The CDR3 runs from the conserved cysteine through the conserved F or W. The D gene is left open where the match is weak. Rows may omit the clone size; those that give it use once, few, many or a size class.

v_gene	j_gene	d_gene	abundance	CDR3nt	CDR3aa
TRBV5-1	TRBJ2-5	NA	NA	TGCGCCAGCAGCTTGGTGTACGGGGGCGAGACCCAGTACTTC	CASSLVYGGETQYF
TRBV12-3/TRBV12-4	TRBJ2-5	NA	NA	TGTGCCAGCAGCCATGAAACTAGAGAAGAGACCCAGTACTTC	CASSHETREETQYF
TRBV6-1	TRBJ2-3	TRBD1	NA	TGTGCCAGCAGCCCCGGGATAGGACAGGGACGCACAGATACGCAGTATTTT	CASSPGIGQGRTDTQYF
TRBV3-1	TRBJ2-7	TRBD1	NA	TGTGCCAGCAGCCAAGTATGGCAGGGGGCTTCCTACGAGCAGTACTTC	CASSQVWQGASYEQYF
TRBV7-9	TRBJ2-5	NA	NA	TGTGCCAGCAGCTTAGTTCCGCCCGTAGAGCAGTACTTC	CASSLVPPVEQYF
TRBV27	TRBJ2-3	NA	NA	TGTGCCAGCAGTACCACAAGGGAGGCCCGTGGAGATACGCAGTATTTT	CASSTTREARGDTQYF
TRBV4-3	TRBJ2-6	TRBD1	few	TGCGCCAGCAGCCTAGAAACAGGGGCTGGGGCCAACGTCCTGACTTTC	CASSLETGAGANVLTF
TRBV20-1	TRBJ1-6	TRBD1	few	TGCAGTGCTACTACAGGGGACTCACCCCTCCACTTT	CSATTGDSPLHF
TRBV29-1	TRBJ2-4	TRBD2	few	TGCAGCGTCCACAGCGGGAGGGTTGGGGAGCAGTACTTC	CSVHSGRVGEQYF
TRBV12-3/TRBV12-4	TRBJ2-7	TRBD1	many	TGTGCCAGCAACAGGGGATCCTACGAGCAGTACTTC	CASNRGSYEQYF
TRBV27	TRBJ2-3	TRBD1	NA	TGTGCCAGCAGTTTATTCGCCGGGACAGGGTCGGTAGATACGCAGTATTTT	CASSLFAGTGSVDTQYF
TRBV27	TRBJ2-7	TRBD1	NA	TGTGCCAGCAGCTTAACTAGACAGGGGGCGCGGTTCGAGCAGTACTTC	CASSLTRQGARFEQYF
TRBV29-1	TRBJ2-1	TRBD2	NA	TGCAGCGTAACTAGCGGGGACTACAATGAGCAGTTCTTC	CSVTSGDYNEQFF
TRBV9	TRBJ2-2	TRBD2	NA	TGTGCCAGCAGCGTTGGCGGGAGGGCCCGAACCGGGGAGCTGTTTTTT	CASSVGGRARTGELFF
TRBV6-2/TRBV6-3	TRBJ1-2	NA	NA	TGTGCCAGCAGATCAGACCAGCCGAGCTATGGCTACACCTTC	CASRSDQPSYGYTF
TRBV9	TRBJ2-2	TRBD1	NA	TGTGCCAGCAGCGTAGTGAGGACAGGGGCCGGGGAGCTGTTTTTT	CASSVVRTGAGELFF
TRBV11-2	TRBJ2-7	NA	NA	TGTGCCAGCAGCTTCAGTCAGGGGGGGATCGCCTACGAGCAGTACTTC	CASSFSQGGIAYEQYF
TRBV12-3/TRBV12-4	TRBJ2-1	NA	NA	TGTGCCAGCTGTCGGGGCACTGACAATGAGCAGTTCTTC	CASCRGTDNEQFF
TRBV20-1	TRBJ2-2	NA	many	TGCAGTGGCGGACGGGCCCAGGGAACCGGGGAGCTGTTTTTT	CSGGRAQGTGELFF
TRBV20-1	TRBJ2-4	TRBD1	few	TGCAGTGCGGACCGACAGGGAAGAGAGCAGTACTTC	CSADRQGREQYF
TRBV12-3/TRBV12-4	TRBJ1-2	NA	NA	TGTGCCAGCTCAGACGGATTCTACTATGGCTACACCTTC	CASSDGFYYGYTF
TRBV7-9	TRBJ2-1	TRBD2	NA	TGTGCCAGCAGCTTAGTCGAGCGGGGGGGCACCAATGAGCAGTTCTTC	CASSLVERGGTNEQFF
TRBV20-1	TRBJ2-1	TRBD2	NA	TGCAGTGCTATTCCCTCGCCAAGGGCTAGCGGGAGCGATGAGCAGTTCTTC	CSAIPSPRASGSDEQFF
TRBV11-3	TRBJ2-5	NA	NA	TGTGCCAGCAGCTTAAGGGAACCCGAGGGGATGGAGACCCAGTACTTC	CASSLREPEGMETQYF
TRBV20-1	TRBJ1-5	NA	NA	TGCAGTGCTGACGGTGGGGTAGGGCATCAGCCCCAGCATTTT	CSADGGVGHQPQHF
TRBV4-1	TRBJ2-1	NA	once	TGCGCCAGCAGCGACATATTGGACCTAAGCAATGAGCAGTTCTTC	CASSDILDLSNEQFF
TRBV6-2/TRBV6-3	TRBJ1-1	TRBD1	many	TGTGCCAGCAGCCCCCTTCCGGACAGGCTAGCTGAAGCTTTCTTT	CASSPLPDRLAEAFF
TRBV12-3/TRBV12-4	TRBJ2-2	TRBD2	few	TGTGCCAGCAGTCGCGGGAGTACCGGGGAGCTGTTTTTT	CASSRGSTGELFF
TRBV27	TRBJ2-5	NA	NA	NA	CASSTSGLAGVYEQYF
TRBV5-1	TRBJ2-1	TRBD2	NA	TGCGCCAGCAGCTGGGGGCTAGCGGGAGGGTTTATGAATGAGCAGTTCTTC	CASSWGLAGGFMNEQFF
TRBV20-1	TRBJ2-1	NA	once	TGCAAAGGGACAAAAAATGAGCAGTTCTTC	CKGTKNEQFF
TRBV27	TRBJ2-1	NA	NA	TGTGCCAGCAGTTTGGCAATAGGAAATGAGCAGTTCTTC	CASSLAIGNEQFF
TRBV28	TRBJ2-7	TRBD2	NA	TGTGCCAGCAGGGGGGGGACCCAGCCCTGGGGCTACTACGAGCAGTACTTC	CASRGGTQPWGYYEQYF
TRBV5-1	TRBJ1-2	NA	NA	TGCGCCATCGGCGTGGCCAACTATGGCTACACCTTC	CAIGVANYGYTF
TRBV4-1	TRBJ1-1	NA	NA	TGCGCCAGCAGCCTGCTTGCAGGGAACGTAATGAACACTGAAGCTTTCTTT	CASSLLAGNVMNTEAFF
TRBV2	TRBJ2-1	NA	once	TGTGCCAGCAGTGCTAGACGTAATGAGCAGTTCTTC	CASSARRNEQFF
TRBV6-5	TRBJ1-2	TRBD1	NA	TGTGCCAGCAGCACGACAGGGCGCGGCTACACCTTC	CASSTTGRGYTF
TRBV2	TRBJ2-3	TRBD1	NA	TGTGCCAGCAGAGTCGCCTTGGGACAGGGTGAGGCAGATACGCAGTATTTT	CASRVALGQGEADTQYF
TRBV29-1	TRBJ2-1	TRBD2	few	TGCAGCGTTGCTAGCGGGGGGGCGGTTGAGCAGTTCTTC	CSVASGGAVEQFF
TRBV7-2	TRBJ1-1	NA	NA	TGTGCCAGCAGCTTAGCTCCAAGTTGGGCCGACGGAGGAGCTTTCTTT	CASSLAPSWADGGAFF
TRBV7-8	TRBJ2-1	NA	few	TGTGCCAGCAGCTTGAGGGGTAGGGATGAGCAGTTCTTC	CASSLRGRDEQFF
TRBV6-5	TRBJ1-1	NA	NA	TGTGCCAGCAGTAGGGGAGGAGACACTGAAGCTTTCTTT	CASSRGGDTEAFF
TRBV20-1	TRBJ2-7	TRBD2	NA	TGCAGTGCTAGAGGGGGCGGGAGAGCCTACGAGCAGTACTTC	CSARGGGRAYEQYF
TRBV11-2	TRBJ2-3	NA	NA	TGTGCCAGCAGCTTTATAGTTACAGATACGCAGTATTTT	CASSFIVTDTQYF
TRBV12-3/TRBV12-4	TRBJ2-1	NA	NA	TGTGCCAGCAGACCTGGACCCGACCACCAAGAGCAGTTCTTC	CASRPGPDHQEQFF
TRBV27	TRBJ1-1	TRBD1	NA	TGTGCCAGCAGTCCGGGGGTGACCCAGGGGGGCACTGAAGCTTTCTTT	CASSPGVTQGGTEAFF
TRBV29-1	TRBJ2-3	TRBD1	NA	TGCAGCGTTAGCGGGACAGGGTTACGAGGGGGGACAGATACGCAGTATTTT	CSVSGTGLRGGTDTQYF
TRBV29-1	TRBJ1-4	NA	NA	TGCAGCGCCACCGAGGTAGCAACTAATGAAAAACTGTTTTTT	CSATEVATNEKLFF
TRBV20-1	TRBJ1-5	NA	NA	TGCAGTGCTTTGGACGGTCGGAACAATCAGCCCCAGCATTTT	CSALDGRNNQPQHF